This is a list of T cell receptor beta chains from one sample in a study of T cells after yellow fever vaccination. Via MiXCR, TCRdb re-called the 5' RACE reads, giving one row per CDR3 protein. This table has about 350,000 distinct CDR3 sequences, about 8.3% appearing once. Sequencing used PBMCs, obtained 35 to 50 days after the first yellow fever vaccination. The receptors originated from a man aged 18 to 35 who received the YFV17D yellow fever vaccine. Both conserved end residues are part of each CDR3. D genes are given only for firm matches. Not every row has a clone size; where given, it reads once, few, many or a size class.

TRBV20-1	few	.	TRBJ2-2	TGCAGTGCTAGAGATCACCGAACCGGGGAGCTGTTTTTT	CSARDHRTGELFF
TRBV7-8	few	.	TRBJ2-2	TGTGCCAGCAGTTCTCGGATCACCGGGGAGCTGTTTTTT	CASSSRITGELFF
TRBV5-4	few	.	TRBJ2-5	TGTGCCAGCAGCTTGTGGCAGGGAGAGACCCAGTACTTC	CASSLWQGETQYF
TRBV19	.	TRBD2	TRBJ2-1	TGTGCCAGTTGCCCGTCTGGCGGGGGGTTCAATGAGCAGTTCTTC	CASCPSGGGFNEQFF
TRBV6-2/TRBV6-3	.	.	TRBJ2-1	TGTGCCACCAGGTGGGCGGGGGCGTCCTACAATGAGCAGTTCTTC	CATRWAGASYNEQFF
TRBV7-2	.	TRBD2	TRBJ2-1	TGTGCCAGCAGCTCCTGGGGGGGGGACCTCAATGAGCAGTTCTTC	CASSSWGGDLNEQFF
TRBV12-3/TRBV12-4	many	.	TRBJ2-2	TGTGCCAGCAGCTTTACTACCGGGGAGCTGTTTTTT	CASSFTTGELFF
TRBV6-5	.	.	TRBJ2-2	TGTGCCAGCAGTTACTCGAAGGGCGGTGGCGGGGAGCTGTTTTTT	CASSYSKGGGGELFF
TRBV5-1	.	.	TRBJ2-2	TGCGCCAGCAGCTTGGGGACTTCAAACACCGGGGAGCTGTTTTTT	CASSLGTSNTGELFF
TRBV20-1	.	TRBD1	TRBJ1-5	TGCAGTGCTTCAGGGGGCGCGGGCAATCAGCCCCAGCATTTT	CSASGGAGNQPQHF
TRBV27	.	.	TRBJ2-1	TGTGCCAGCAGTTTATGGAATTACAATGAGCAGTTCTTC	CASSLWNYNEQFF
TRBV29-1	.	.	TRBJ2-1	TGCAGCGTTGCCGAGCTTTACTCCTACAATGAGCAGTTCTTC	CSVAELYSYNEQFF
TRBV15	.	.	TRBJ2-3	TGTGCCACCAGCAGAGCCCGAGTTGGTGTTAGCGATACGCAGTATTTT	CATSRARVGVSDTQYF
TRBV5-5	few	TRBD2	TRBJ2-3	TGTGCCAGCAGCTTTTTTCCTAGCGGGGGCACAGATACGCAGTATTTT	CASSFFPSGGTDTQYF
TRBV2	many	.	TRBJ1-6	TGTGCCAGCAGCTACGCGGGGGGAGATTCACCCCTCCACTTT	CASSYAGGDSPLHF
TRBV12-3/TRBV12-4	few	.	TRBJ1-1	TGTGCCAGCAGCGGAGGGAGGGGGAACACTGAAGCTTTCTTT	CASSGGRGNTEAFF
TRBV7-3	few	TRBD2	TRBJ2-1	TGTGCCAGCAGCTTAAGTTCGGGGACTAGCGGGTACAATGAGCAGTTCTTC	CASSLSSGTSGYNEQFF
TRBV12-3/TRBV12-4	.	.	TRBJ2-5	TGTGCCAGCGCAGAAAAAGAGACCCAGTACTTC	CASAEKETQYF
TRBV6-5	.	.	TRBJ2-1	TGTGCCAGCAGTTACTCTAACAGGGCCAATGAGCAGTTCTTC	CASSYSNRANEQFF
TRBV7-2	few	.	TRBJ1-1	TGTGCCAGCAGCTCCCCCGGGGAGGTTGAAGCTTTCTTT	CASSSPGEVEAFF
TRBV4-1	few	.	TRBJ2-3	TGCGCCAGCAGCCTGTACCAAGGCACAGATACGCAGTATTTT	CASSLYQGTDTQYF
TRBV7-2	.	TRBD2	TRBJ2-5	TGTGCCAGCAGCATAGACGGGACTAGCGGAGGAGAGACCCAGTACTTC	CASSIDGTSGGETQYF
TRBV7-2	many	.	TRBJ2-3	TGTGCCAGCAGCTTATACACAGATACGCAGTATTTT	CASSLYTDTQYF
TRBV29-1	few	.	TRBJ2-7	TGCAGCGTTGTGGGGAACGAGCAGTACTTC	CSVVGNEQYF
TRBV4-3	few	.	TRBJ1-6	TGCGCCAGCAGCCAAGATATCGGGCTTTTGGGGGTTAATTCACCCCTCCACTTT	CASSQDIGLLGVNSPLHF
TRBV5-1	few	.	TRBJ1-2	TGCGCCAGCAGCGACAACAGGGCTGGCTATGGCTACACCTTC	CASSDNRAGYGYTF
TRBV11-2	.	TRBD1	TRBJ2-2	TGTGCCAGCAGCCCAGGACAGGGATGGGCCGGGGAGCTGTTTTTT	CASSPGQGWAGELFF
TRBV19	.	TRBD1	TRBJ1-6	TGTGCCAGCAGTGGACAGGGGGCCTATTCACCCCTCCACTTT	CASSGQGAYSPLHF
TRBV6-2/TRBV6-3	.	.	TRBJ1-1	TGTGCCAGCAGCAACACCAGATTAACTGAAGCTTTCTTT	CASSNTRLTEAFF
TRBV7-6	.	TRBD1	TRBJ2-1	TGTGCCAGCAGCTTAATCGGACCAGGACAGGGTGACAATGAGCAGTTCTTC	CASSLIGPGQGDNEQFF
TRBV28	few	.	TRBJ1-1	TGTGCCAGCAGTTTGTGGCAGATGAACACTGAAGCTTTCTTT	CASSLWQMNTEAFF
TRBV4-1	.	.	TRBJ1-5	TGCGCCAGCAGCCAAGGGGGTGTGGGGGAAATTAGCAATCAGCCCCAGCATTTT	CASSQGGVGEISNQPQHF
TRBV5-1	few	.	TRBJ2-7	TGCGCCAGCAGTCATCTAGACCGGGAAAGGTCCTACGAGCAGTACTTC	CASSHLDRERSYEQYF
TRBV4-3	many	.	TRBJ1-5	TGCGCCAGCAGCCAAGAAGCTTGGCAGGTTAATCAGCCCCAGCATTTT	CASSQEAWQVNQPQHF
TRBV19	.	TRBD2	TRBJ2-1	TGTGCCAGTAGTGAAAGCGGGGGGACCTACAATGAGCAGTTCTTC	CASSESGGTYNEQFF
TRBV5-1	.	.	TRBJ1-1	TGCGCCAGCAGCTCCGCAGATCTGACCCTCACTGAAGCTTTCTTT	CASSSADLTLTEAFF
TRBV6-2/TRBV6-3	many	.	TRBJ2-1	TGTGCCAGCAGGGGAGCCCAGCAGTTCTTC	CASRGAQQFF
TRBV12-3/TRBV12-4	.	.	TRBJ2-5	TGTGCCAGCAGTCCTTACTTGGAGAGCGCCCAGTACTTC	CASSPYLESAQYF
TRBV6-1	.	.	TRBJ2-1	TGTGCCAGCAGCTCTACCTATAGCTCCTACAATGAGCAGTTCTTC	CASSSTYSSYNEQFF
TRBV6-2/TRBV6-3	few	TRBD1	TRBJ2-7	TGTGCCAGCAGCCTCCCGGGACAGGGTTTCGAGTCCTACGAGCAGTACTTC	CASSLPGQGFESYEQYF
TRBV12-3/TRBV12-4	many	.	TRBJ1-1	TGTGCCAGCAGCCACCATAGGACCGCCGAAGCTTTCTTT	CASSHHRTAEAFF
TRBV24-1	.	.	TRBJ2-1	TGTGCCACCAGTGATTTCCGAAATGAGCAGTTCTTC	CATSDFRNEQFF
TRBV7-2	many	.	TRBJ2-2	TGTGCCAGCAGCTTTGTGTATTTGGCCGGGGAGCTGTTTTTT	CASSFVYLAGELFF
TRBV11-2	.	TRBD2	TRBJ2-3	TGTGCCAGCAGCGTCACTCCGGGACTAGCGACTAGCACAGATACGCAGTATTTT	CASSVTPGLATSTDTQYF
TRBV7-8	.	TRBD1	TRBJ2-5	TGTGCCAGCAGCTTACCACAGGGGGTTGCTCCAGAGACCCAGTACTTC	CASSLPQGVAPETQYF
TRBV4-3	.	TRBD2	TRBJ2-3	TGCGCCAGCAGCCCCCATAGCGGGGGAGGAGATACGCAGTATTTT	CASSPHSGGGDTQYF
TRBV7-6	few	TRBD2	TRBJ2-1	TGTGCCAGCAGCAATAGCGGGGGGAGGCACAATGAGCAGTTCTTC	CASSNSGGRHNEQFF
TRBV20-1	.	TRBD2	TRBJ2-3	TGCAGTGCTAGACGGAACGGGGGGATCGGCACAGATACGCAGTATTTT	CSARRNGGIGTDTQYF
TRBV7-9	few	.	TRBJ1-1	TGTGCCAGCAGCGGAAGGGGGGGAATGAACACTGAAGCTTTCTTT	CASSGRGGMNTEAFF
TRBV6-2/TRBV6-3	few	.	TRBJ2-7	TGTGCCAGCAGTTATCTTGGGCGGACCTACGAGCAGTACTTC	CASSYLGRTYEQYF
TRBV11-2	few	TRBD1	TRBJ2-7	TGTGCCAGCAGCTTAGCCTCGGGACAGTACGAGCAGTACTTC	CASSLASGQYEQYF
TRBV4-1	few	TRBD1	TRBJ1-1	TGCGCCAGCAGCCAAACAGGGGTCTATACCGAGGCTTTCTTT	CASSQTGVYTEAFF
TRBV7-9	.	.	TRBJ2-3	TGTGCCAGCAGCTTAGGCCCCCGGGACACCAGCACAGATACGCAGTATTTT	CASSLGPRDTSTDTQYF
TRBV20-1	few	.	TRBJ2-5	TGCAGTGCTCTGGGGGGCCTGGAGACCCAGTACTTC	CSALGGLETQYF
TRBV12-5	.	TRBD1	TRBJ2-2	TGTGCTAGTGGGGGCCCGGGACAGGGGGTTCCCGGGGAGCTGTTTTTT	CASGGPGQGVPGELFF
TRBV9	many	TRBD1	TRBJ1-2	TGTGCCAGCAGCACCCGACAGGGTAGTATCTATGGCTACACCTTC	CASSTRQGSIYGYTF
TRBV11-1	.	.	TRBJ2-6	TGTGCCAGCAGCTTAGCTTTGACTGGACGGACAAAATCTGGGGCCAACGTCCTGACTTTC	CASSLALTGRTKSGANVLTF
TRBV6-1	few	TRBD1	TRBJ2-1	TGTGCCAGCAGTGAAGCGGACAGGGGCACCGGCAATGAGCAGTTCTTC	CASSEADRGTGNEQFF